This T cell receptor (beta chain) emerged from a study of regulatory and conventional T cells in breast cancer (dated by TCRdb to the mid-2010s). The receptor library was made with PCR. Sequencing relied on an Illumina MiSeq. TCRdb itself trimmed the public reads at Q25 with fastp, ran MiXCR and retained productive beta chains. Merged by CDR3 protein, the rows form single entries marked with the most common genes and DNA. The sample table shows 10,000 or so distinct CDR3 sequences, and just under 35% are seen once. The ten largest make up roughly 6.1% of the sample. This clonotype is medium-sized (0.01 to 0.1%). The target of this receptor is not known. No clone much larger than this one lies a single base away; base qualities are absent. The clonotype originates from a male donor in good health. Input material: conventional T cells from blood.

Here the CDR3 is given as CASSLLDRSDQPQHF. The DNA sequence reads TGTGCCAGCAGTTTATTGGATCGATCTGATCAGCCCCAGCATTTT. This chain is built from TRBV28 and TRBJ1-5, with no confidently assigned D gene. CDR1 and CDR2 are drawn from the germline V gene: MDHEN, SYDVKM. V loses 1 base of germline sequence and J loses 5 bases, and the interval between the two ends is 12 bases. The CDR3 covers 15 residues, taking in both the cysteine and the phenylalanine. Left in the record is the CDR3 DNA by itself, 45 bases read in frame from the first base.